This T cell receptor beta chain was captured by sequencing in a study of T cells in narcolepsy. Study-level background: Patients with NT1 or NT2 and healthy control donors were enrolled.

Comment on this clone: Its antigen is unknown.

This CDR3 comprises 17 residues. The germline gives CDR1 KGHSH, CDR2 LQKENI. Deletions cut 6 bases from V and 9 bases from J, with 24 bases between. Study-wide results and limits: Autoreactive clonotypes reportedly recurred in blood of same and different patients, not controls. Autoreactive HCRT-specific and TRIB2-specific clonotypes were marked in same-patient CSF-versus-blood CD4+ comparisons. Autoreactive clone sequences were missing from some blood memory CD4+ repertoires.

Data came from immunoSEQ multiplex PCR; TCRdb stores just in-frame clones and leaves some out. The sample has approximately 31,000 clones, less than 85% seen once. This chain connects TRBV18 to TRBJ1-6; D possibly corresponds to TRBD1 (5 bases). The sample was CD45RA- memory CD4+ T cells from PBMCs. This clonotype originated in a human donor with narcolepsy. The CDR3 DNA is TGTGCCAGCTCGCCAGGGACGGGGTATTCGGGAATTTCACCCCTCCACTTT. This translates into CASSPGTGYSGISPLHF.